These 17 T cell receptor beta chains came from one sample sequenced in a study of T cells in localized non-small cell lung cancer. The protocol was immunoSEQ multiplex PCR, while the TCRdb copy is restricted to in-frame clones and leaves out a portion. This table holds 20,000 to 25,000 clones, about 90% found once. Sequencing was performed on PBMCs, taken before any cancer treatment. The receptors here all came from a man aged 40 to 70 with stage II squamous cell lung carcinoma.

The CDR3 spells CASSSEREGHTQYF. CDR3 nucleotides: TGTGCCAGCAGCTCTGAGCGGGAGGGGCATACGCAGTATTTT. The chain carries TRBV5-4 and TRBJ2-3, with 10 bases aligning to TRBD2. Per the germline V gene, CDR1 is SGHNT and CDR2 is YYREEE (reference sequence). This CDR3 has 14 amino acids. J gave up 7 bases and V 3 bases, and 5 bases lay outside the gene matches.

The rearrangement links TRBV5-5 to TRBJ1-5; D may be TRBD1 (5 bases). CDR3 length: 15 residues. Germline loops: CDR1 SGHKS, CDR2 YYEKEE (reference sequence). Trimming removed 1 base from V and 7 bases from J, with 15 bases in between. The CDR3 sequence: CASSLSGGEGQPQHF. The CDR3, as DNA: TGTGCCAGCAGCTTGTCGGGGGGAGAGGGGCAGCCCCAGCATTTT. The full variable domain, its missing parts supplied by reference TRBV5-5 and TRBJ1-5, is DAGVTQSPTHLIKTRGQQVTLRCSPISGHKSVSWYQQVLGQGPQFIFQYYEKEERGRGNFPDRFSARQFPNYSSELNVNALLLGDSALYLCASSLSGGEGQPQHFGDGTRLSIL.

This chain uses TRBV6-5 with TRBJ1-2; 9 bases are a match to TRBD1. The V and J ends lost 2 bases and 6 bases, in that order; junction bases with no gene match: 7. Per germline, CDR1 MNHEY and CDR2 SVGAGI. The CDR3 runs to 15 residues. Written as DNA, the CDR3 is TGTGCCAGCAGTTACCTTCCGGGACAGGGAGATGGCTACACCTTC. It yields the protein CASSYLPGQGDGYTF.

The chain has TRBV19 and TRBJ2-5; the D gene is possibly TRBD1 (5 bases). The CDR3 has 15 residues. Germline V gene data show CDR1 as LNHDA and CDR2 as SQIVND (reference sequence). Between the trimmed V and J ends, which lost 7 bases and 1 base, there was a span of 16 bases. CDR3 protein: CASNQGYTVQETQYF. The CDR3 DNA follows: TGTGCCAGTAACCAGGGTTACACGGTCCAAGAGACCCAGTACTTC.

This sequence joins TRBV9 and TRBJ2-3; TRBD1 agrees at 7 bases. J was trimmed by 2 bases and V by 6 bases; bases with no gene match: 6. The CDR3 runs 14 residues. Germline lookup yields CDR1 SGDLS and CDR2 YYNGEE. CDR3 amino acids: CASNRQGDTDTQYF. The DNA for the CDR3 is TGTGCCAGCAACCGACAGGGCGACACAGATACGCAGTATTTT.

The chain has TRBV27 and TRBJ1-4; no clear D gene. This CDR3 is built from 15 residues. From germline, CDR1 is MNHEY and CDR2 SMNVEV (reference sequence). V lost 0 bases and J lost 7, with 12 bases in between. The CDR3 spells CASSLSGSLGEKLFF. CDR3 in DNA: TGTGCCAGCAGTTTATCTGGGTCCCTAGGTGAAAAACTGTTTTTT. The entire variable domain, with the rest obtained from reference TRBV27 and TRBJ1-4, is as follows: EAQVTQNPRYLITVTGKKLTVTCSQNMNHEYMSWYRQDPGLGLRQIYYSMNVEVTDKGDVPEGYKVSRKEKRNFPLILESPSPNQTSLYFCASSLSGSLGEKLFFGSGTQLSVL.

CDR3 loop: CASSEASGTYGYTF. CDR3 sequence (DNA): TGTGCCAGCAGTGAAGCGAGCGGGACCTATGGCTACACCTTC. This chain uses TRBV2 with TRBJ1-2, with a possible D match to TRBD1 (5 bases). The germline V gene has CDR1 SNHLY and CDR2 FYNNEI. Trimming left V 0 bases short and J 4 bases short, with 9 bases between. This CDR3 comprises 14 residues.

This clone was seen a single time. The J gene is TRBJ1-5, the V gene TRBV6-1; possibly TRBD1 for D (5 bases). V lost 3 bases and J 0 bases, leaving 6 bases between the germline ends. CDR1 and CDR2 from the germline V gene are MNHNS and SASEGT. This CDR3 has 14 residues. Here the CDR3 reads CASSETDSNQPQHF. In DNA, the CDR3 is TGTGCCAGCAGTGAGACAGATAGCAATCAGCCCCAGCATTTT.

The rearrangement uses TRBV18 and TRBJ1-1, with TRBD1 identical over 7 bases. From germline, CDR1 is KGHSH and CDR2 LQKENI. The CDR3 is 17 residues long. V gave up 1 base and J gave up 0 bases; unmatched junction bases: 8. CDR3 amino acids: CASSPQGGAGMNTEAFF. Written as DNA, the CDR3 is TGTGCCAGCTCACCACAAGGGGGCGCGGGTATGAACACTGAAGCTTTCTTT.

The chain joins TRBV28 to TRBJ2-6; D is possibly TRBD2 (6 bases). Germline CDR1 MDHEN, CDR2 SYDVKM. The CDR3 is 14 residues long. Trimming removed 6 bases from V and 4 bases from J, with 10 bases in between. The CDR3 loop reads CASRKRAGANVLTF. The CDR3 DNA follows: TGTGCCAGCAGGAAGCGGGCGGGGGCCAACGTCCTGACTTTC.

The rearrangement joins TRBV9 to TRBJ1-2; a weak D match, TRBD1 (6 bases). The CDR3 is 14 amino acids. Trimming left V 3 bases short and J 3 bases short, with 12 bases between. Per the germline V gene, CDR1 is SGDLS and CDR2 is YYNGEE. The CDR3 region is CASSASGQHYGYTF. The CDR3 nucleotides are TGTGCCAGCAGCGCTTCGGGACAACACTATGGCTACACCTTC.

The chain employs TRBV2 and TRBJ1-4, with 9 bases identical to TRBD1. Trimming took 8 bases from V and 4 from J; bases not matched to a gene: 2. Germline V gene data show CDR1 as SNHLY and CDR2 as FYNNEI. The CDR3 consists of 13 residues. The CDR3 region is CASRTGVNEKLFF. The CDR3 DNA is TGTGCCAGCCGGACAGGGGTTAATGAAAAACTGTTTTTT. Combining the CDR3 with reference TRBV2 and TRBJ1-4 gives the whole variable domain EPEVTQTPSHQVTQMGQEVILRCVPISNHLYFYWYRQILGQKVEFLVSFYNNEISEKSEIFDDQFSVERPDGSNFTLKIRSTKLEDSAMYFCASRTGVNEKLFFGSGTQLSVL.

The rearrangement joins TRBV5-1 to TRBJ2-7, with unresolved D. V was trimmed by 4 bases and J by 3 bases, leaving 14 bases between them. This CDR3 is 14 amino acids long. Germline assignment: CDR1 SGHRS and CDR2 YFSETQ. CDR3 region: CASSPGSHFYEQYF. In nucleotides, the CDR3 is TGCGCCAGCAGCCCCGGTTCGCATTTCTACGAGCAGTACTTC.

V usage is TRBV29-1 and J usage is TRBJ1-3; the D is unclear. V gave up 5 bases and J gave up 0 bases, with 8 bases separating them. CDR3 length: 13 residues. Germline V gives CDR1 SQVTM, CDR2 ANQGSEA. The CDR3 DNA reads as TGCAGCGTTCTCATGAGCTCTGGAAACACCATATATTTT. Translation: CSVLMSSGNTIYF. The whole variable domain, filled in from reference TRBV29-1 and TRBJ1-3, reads SAVISQKPSRDICQRGTSLTIQCQVDSQVTMMFWYRQQPGQSLTLIATANQGSEATYESGFVIDKFPISRPNLTFSTLTVSNMSPEDSSIYLCSVLMSSGNTIYFGEGSWLTVV.

The table lists this clone with a count of one. The chain links TRBV19 to TRBJ2-7; D remains ambiguous. Per the germline V gene, CDR1 is LNHDA and CDR2 is SQIVND (reference sequence). V was cut by 4 bases and J by 7 bases, with 11 bases left in between. The CDR3 has 12 residues. The CDR3 nucleotides are TGTGCCAGTAGTAGGTTACAAGAGGAGCAGTACTTC. This gives the protein CASSRLQEEQYF.

The chain employs TRBV9 and TRBJ1-4, with 7 bases identical to TRBD1. There are 15 residues in the CDR3. After removal of 4 bases from V and 4 bases from J, the junction contained 7 bases not matched to a gene. CDR1 and CDR2 (germline): SGDLS, YYNGEE. The CDR3 loop reads CASSTAGQLNEKLFF. CDR3 DNA sequence: TGTGCCAGCAGCACAGCGGGACAGCTTAATGAAAAACTGTTTTTT. The variable domain in full, completed from reference TRBV9 and TRBJ1-4, reads DSGVTQTPKHLITATGQRVTLRCSPRSGDLSVYWYQQSLDQGLQFLIQYYNGEERAKGNILERFSAQQFPDLHSELNLSSLELGDSALYFCASSTAGQLNEKLFFGSGTQLSVL.

The chain has TRBV11-2 and TRBJ1-1; D is uncertain. CDR3 size: 13 residues. V was cut by 3 bases and J by 1 base, with 6 bases left in between. Germline CDR1 reads SGHAT; CDR2 reads FQNNGV. The chain's CDR3 is CASSFSANTEAFF. DNA for the CDR3: TGTGCCAGCAGCTTTTCAGCGAACACTGAAGCTTTCTTT.